This is a list of T cell receptor beta chains from one sample in a study of T cell changes during pregnancy in multiple sclerosis. Libraries were prepared by immunoSEQ multiplex PCR; TCRdb keeps only in-frame clonotypes and omits some of them. The repertoire includes under 55,000 clones, 93% of them detected once, and under 2% sits in the top ten. Material: peripheral blood, obtained in the second trimester of pregnancy. Receptors were obtained from a female donor with multiple sclerosis, enrolled in a pregnancy study. The CDR3 runs from the conserved cysteine through the conserved F or W. Fields, in order: clone size, V gene, D gene, J gene, CDR3 DNA, CDR3 protein. A D gene is named only where the DNA matches it firmly. Clone size is shown for a subset of rows, as once, few, many or a class of expanded clone.

abundance: -; v_gene: TRBV7-9; d_gene: TRBD2; j_gene: TRBJ2-1; CDR3nt: TGTGCCAGCAGCCCTAGAGGGACTAGCGGTCGGGATGAGCAGTTCTTC; CDR3aa: CASSPRGTSGRDEQFF
abundance: -; v_gene: TRBV11-2; d_gene: TRBD1; j_gene: TRBJ2-4; CDR3nt: TGTGCCAGCAGCTTCAGATTCGACAGGGGCGGTAGAAACATTCAGTACTTC; CDR3aa: CASSFRFDRGGRNIQYF
abundance: -; v_gene: TRBV14; d_gene: -; j_gene: TRBJ2-3; CDR3nt: TGTGCCAGCAGCCATTCGGCCTCGGGGGTCGCAGATACGCAGTATTTT; CDR3aa: CASSHSASGVADTQYF
abundance: -; v_gene: TRBV7-9; d_gene: TRBD2; j_gene: TRBJ2-1; CDR3nt: TGTGCCAGCAGCCGACTAGCGGTTTACAATGAGCAGTTCTTC; CDR3aa: CASSRLAVYNEQFF
abundance: -; v_gene: TRBV19; d_gene: -; j_gene: TRBJ1-1; CDR3nt: TGTGCCAGTAGTATAGCCGCGGGCACTGAAGCTTTCTTT; CDR3aa: CASSIAAGTEAFF
abundance: -; v_gene: TRBV7-9; d_gene: TRBD2; j_gene: TRBJ2-7; CDR3nt: TGTGCCAGCGGACCGGCGGGGGGTCACGAGCAGTACTTC; CDR3aa: CASGPAGGHEQYF
abundance: once; v_gene: TRBV5-6; d_gene: -; j_gene: TRBJ1-2; CDR3nt: TGTGCCAGCAGCTCACTTCGACAGGCCGTCTATGGCTACACCTTC; CDR3aa: CASSSLRQAVYGYTF
abundance: -; v_gene: TRBV6-6; d_gene: TRBD1; j_gene: TRBJ2-2; CDR3nt: TGTGCCAGCCGCCGGGACAGGGGCCCTAGTAACGGGGAGCTGTTTTTT; CDR3aa: CASRRDRGPSNGELFF
abundance: once; v_gene: TRBV19; d_gene: -; j_gene: TRBJ1-4; CDR3nt: TGTGCCAGTAGTATATGGGAGGGGGAAAAACTGTTTTTT; CDR3aa: CASSIWEGEKLFF
abundance: -; v_gene: TRBV11-2; d_gene: TRBD1; j_gene: TRBJ2-3; CDR3nt: TGTGCCAGCAGCTCGACAGGGCTGTTACCAGATACGCAGTATTTT; CDR3aa: CASSSTGLLPDTQYF
abundance: -; v_gene: TRBV6-4; d_gene: TRBD2; j_gene: TRBJ2-3; CDR3nt: TGTGCCAGCACCCCCCCGAGGGAGGGAGTAAGGAGGATAGGAGATACGCAGTATTTT; CDR3aa: CASTPPREGVRRIGDTQYF
abundance: -; v_gene: TRBV28; d_gene: TRBD1; j_gene: TRBJ2-1; CDR3nt: TGTGCCAGCAGCCAACTATTGGGACAGTACAATGAGCAGTTCTTC; CDR3aa: CASSQLLGQYNEQFF
abundance: -; v_gene: TRBV6-5; d_gene: TRBD2; j_gene: TRBJ2-3; CDR3nt: TGTGCCAGCAGATACTCTAGCGGGAGGACAGATACGCAGTATTTT; CDR3aa: CASRYSSGRTDTQYF
abundance: -; v_gene: TRBV7-6; d_gene: TRBD1; j_gene: TRBJ2-7; CDR3nt: TGTGCCAGCAGCTCCGATTCTAGGGACAGCGAACCCCAGCAGTACTTC; CDR3aa: CASSSDSRDSEPQQYF
abundance: -; v_gene: TRBV28; d_gene: -; j_gene: TRBJ2-1; CDR3nt: TGTGCCAGCAGTCTCCCGGTTGGGAGGCAGTTCTTC; CDR3aa: CASSLPVGRQFF
abundance: -; v_gene: TRBV18; d_gene: TRBD2; j_gene: TRBJ2-7; CDR3nt: TGTGCCAGCTCACCACTAGGGAGTCGGACTAGCGGGAGTTACGAGCAGTACTTC; CDR3aa: CASSPLGSRTSGSYEQYF
abundance: -; v_gene: TRBV4-3; d_gene: -; j_gene: TRBJ1-1; CDR3nt: TGCGCCAGCAGCCAAGATTGGGAGTTAGTCGGTGAAGCTTTCTTT; CDR3aa: CASSQDWELVGEAFF
abundance: -; v_gene: TRBV15; d_gene: -; j_gene: TRBJ1-5; CDR3nt: TGTGCCAAGGCAGGGGTTGAAGGCAATCAGCCCCAGCATTTT; CDR3aa: CAKAGVEGNQPQHF
abundance: -; v_gene: TRBV27; d_gene: TRBD2; j_gene: TRBJ2-1; CDR3nt: TGTGCCAGCAGTTTATTGTCGGCTAGCGGGATTCGATACAATGAGCAGTTCTTC; CDR3aa: CASSLLSASGIRYNEQFF
abundance: -; v_gene: TRBV27; d_gene: TRBD1; j_gene: TRBJ2-7; CDR3nt: TGTGCCAGCAGTTTAGTGGGACAGGGGCGCAAGTACGAGCAGTACTTC; CDR3aa: CASSLVGQGRKYEQYF
abundance: -; v_gene: TRBV7-2; d_gene: TRBD2; j_gene: TRBJ2-1; CDR3nt: TGTGCCAGCAGCTTACTAGCGGGAGGGGACTTATCCTACAATGAGCAGTTCTTC; CDR3aa: CASSLLAGGDLSYNEQFF
abundance: -; v_gene: TRBV5-4; d_gene: -; j_gene: TRBJ1-2; CDR3nt: TGTGCCAGCAGCCGGGACACTGACTATGGCTACACCTTC; CDR3aa: CASSRDTDYGYTF
abundance: -; v_gene: TRBV11-2; d_gene: TRBD2; j_gene: TRBJ2-1; CDR3nt: TGTGCCAGCAGCAAAACTAGCGGGAGGAACAATGAGCAGTTCTTC; CDR3aa: CASSKTSGRNNEQFF
abundance: -; v_gene: TRBV30; d_gene: TRBD1; j_gene: TRBJ1-5; CDR3nt: TGTGCCTGGAACCCATCGGGGACAGGGGGGAATCAGCCCCAGCATTTT; CDR3aa: CAWNPSGTGGNQPQHF